The clone carrying this T cell receptor (beta chain) was detected many times. TCRdb called the RACE reads again in MiXCR, with one record for every CDR3 protein. The sample carries 120,000 to 150,000 distinct CDR3 sequences, roughly 12% recorded once. As to time point: patch test 2, 6 weeks after DPC sensitization. Treatment defined: therapeutic diphenylcyclopropenone sensitization with weekly scalp DPC. This record comes from a study of human T cells and chemical hapten exposure. This TCR came from a woman aged 45-65 years with alopecia areata. Some clones in this sample may be carry-over from other donors' samples. Material: whole blood, obtained in connection with sensitization to the hapten diphenylcyclopropenone (DPC).

The CDR3 region is CASSLSLGRANTEAFF. As DNA, the CDR3 is TGTGCCAGCAGTCTATCGCTGGGCAGGGCTAACACTGAAGCTTTCTTT. The chain links TRBV12-3 or TRBV12-4 to TRBJ1-1; the D gene is possibly TRBD1 (5 bases). This CDR3 spans 16 amino acids. The V end lost 5 bases, the J end lost 2 bases, and 18 bases lay between the germline ends.